This T cell receptor (beta chain) was obtained from a study of blood T cell repertoires in COVID-19. Clones were read by immunoSEQ multiplex PCR, and TCRdb kept only the in-frame ones, dropping some. The sample contains 110,000 to 150,000 clones, 65% to 85% of which appear only once. The germline gives CDR1 MNHEY, CDR2 SVGEGT. The CDR3 runs 16 residues. Trimming took 6 bases from V and 7 from J, leaving 24 bases between them. This clone has only a few counts. V usage is TRBV6-2 or TRBV6-3 and J usage is TRBJ1-1, with a possible D match to TRBD1 (6 bases). Specimen: peripheral blood. This TCR was recovered from a woman between 50 and 59 years old with acute or convalescent COVID-19. CDR3: CASSPYGEQGRGEAFF. The DNA for the CDR3 is TGTGCCAGCAGCCCCTACGGTGAACAGGGCCGGGGTGAAGCTTTCTTT.